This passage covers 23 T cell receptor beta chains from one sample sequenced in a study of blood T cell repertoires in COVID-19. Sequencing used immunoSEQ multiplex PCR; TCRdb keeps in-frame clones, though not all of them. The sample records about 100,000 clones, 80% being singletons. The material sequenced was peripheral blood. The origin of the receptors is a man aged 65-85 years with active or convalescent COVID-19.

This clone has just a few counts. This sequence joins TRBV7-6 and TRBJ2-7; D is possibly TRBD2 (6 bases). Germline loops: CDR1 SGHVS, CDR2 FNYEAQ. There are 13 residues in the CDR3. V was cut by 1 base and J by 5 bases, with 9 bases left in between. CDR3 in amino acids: CASSLVGGNEQYF. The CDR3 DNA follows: TGTGCCAGCAGCTTAGTGGGCGGGAACGAGCAGTACTTC.

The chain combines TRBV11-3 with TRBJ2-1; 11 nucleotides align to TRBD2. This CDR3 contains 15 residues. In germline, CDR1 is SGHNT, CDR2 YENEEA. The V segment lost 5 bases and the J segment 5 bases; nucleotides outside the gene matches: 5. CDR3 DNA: TGTGCCAGCAGCACTCTAGCGGGGGGCAACAATGAGCAGTTCTTC. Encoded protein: CASSTLAGGNNEQFF.

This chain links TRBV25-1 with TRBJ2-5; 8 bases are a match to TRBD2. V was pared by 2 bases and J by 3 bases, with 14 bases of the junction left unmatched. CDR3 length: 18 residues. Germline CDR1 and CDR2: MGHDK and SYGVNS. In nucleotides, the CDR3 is TGTGCCAGCAGTGAAGGTGTTGGGGCGGGAGGCTACGAAGAGACCCAGTACTTC. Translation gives CASSEGVGAGGYEETQYF.

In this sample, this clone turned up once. Written as DNA, the CDR3 is TGTGCCAGCATCACTGGGCGAGAAGAGACCCAGTACTTC. Its protein is CASITGREETQYF. This chain joins TRBV7-8 and TRBJ2-5; D is ambiguous. Trimming took 7 bases from V and 3 from J, leaving 12 bases between them. From germline, CDR1 is SGHVS and CDR2 FQNEAQ. The CDR3 is made up of 13 amino acids. Variable domain in full (rest from reference TRBV7-8 and TRBJ2-5): GAGVSQSPRYKVAKRGQDVALRCDPISGHVSLFWYQQALGQGPEFLTYFQNEAQLDKSGLPSDRFFAERPEGSVSTLKIQRTQQEDSAVYLCASITGREETQYFGPGTRLLVL.

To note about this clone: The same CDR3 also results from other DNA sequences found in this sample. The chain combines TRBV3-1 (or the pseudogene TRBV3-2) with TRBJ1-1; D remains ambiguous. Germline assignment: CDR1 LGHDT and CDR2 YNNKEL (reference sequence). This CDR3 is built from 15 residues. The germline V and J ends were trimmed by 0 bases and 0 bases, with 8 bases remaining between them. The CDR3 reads CASSQDPRMNTEAFF. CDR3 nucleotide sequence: TGTGCCAGCAGCCAAGACCCTAGAATGAACACTGAAGCTTTCTTT.

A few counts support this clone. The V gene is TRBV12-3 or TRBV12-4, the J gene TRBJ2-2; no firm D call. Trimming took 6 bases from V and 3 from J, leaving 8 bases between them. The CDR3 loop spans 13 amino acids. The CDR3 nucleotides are TGTGCCAGCAGGAGCTTAGACACCGGGGAGCTGTTTTTT. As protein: CASRSLDTGELFF.

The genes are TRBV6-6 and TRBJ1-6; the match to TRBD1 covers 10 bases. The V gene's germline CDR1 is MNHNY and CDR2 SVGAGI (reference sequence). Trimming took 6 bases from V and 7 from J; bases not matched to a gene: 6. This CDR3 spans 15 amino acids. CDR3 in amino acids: CASRPGQGVNSPLHF. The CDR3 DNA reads TGTGCCAGCAGGCCAGGACAGGGGGTCAATTCACCCCTCCACTTT.

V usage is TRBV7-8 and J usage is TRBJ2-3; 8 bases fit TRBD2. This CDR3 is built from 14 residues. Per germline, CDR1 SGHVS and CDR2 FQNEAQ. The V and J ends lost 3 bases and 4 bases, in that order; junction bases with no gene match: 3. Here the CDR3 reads CASSFNGGADTQYF. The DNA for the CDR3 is TGTGCCAGCAGCTTTAACGGGGGGGCAGATACGCAGTATTTT.

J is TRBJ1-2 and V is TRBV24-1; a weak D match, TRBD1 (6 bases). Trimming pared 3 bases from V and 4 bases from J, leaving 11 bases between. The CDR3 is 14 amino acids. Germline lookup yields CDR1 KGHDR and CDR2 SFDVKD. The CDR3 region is CATSDPGVRYGYTF. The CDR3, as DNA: TGTGCCACCAGTGATCCAGGGGTTCGCTATGGCTACACCTTC.

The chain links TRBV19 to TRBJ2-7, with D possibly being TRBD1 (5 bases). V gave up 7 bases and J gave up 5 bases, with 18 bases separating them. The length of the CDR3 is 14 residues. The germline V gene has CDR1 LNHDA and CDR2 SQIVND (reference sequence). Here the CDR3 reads CASKRGALGDEQYF. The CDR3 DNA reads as TGTGCCAGTAAACGTGGGGCCCTAGGTGACGAGCAGTACTTC.

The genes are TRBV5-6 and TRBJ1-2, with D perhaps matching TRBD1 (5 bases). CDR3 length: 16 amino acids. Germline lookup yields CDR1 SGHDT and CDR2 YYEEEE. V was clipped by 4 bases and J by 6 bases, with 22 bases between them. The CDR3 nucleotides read TGTGCCAGCAGCCCCCCCGGAGGCGGGGGGGGAAATGGCTACACCTTC. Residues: CASSPPGGGGGNGYTF.

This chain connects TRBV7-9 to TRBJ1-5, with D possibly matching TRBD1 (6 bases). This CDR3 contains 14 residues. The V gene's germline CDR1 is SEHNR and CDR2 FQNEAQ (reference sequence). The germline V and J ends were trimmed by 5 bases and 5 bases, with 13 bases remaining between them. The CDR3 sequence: CASSPDAGDQPQHF. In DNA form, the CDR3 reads TGTGCCAGCAGCCCCGATGCAGGGGATCAGCCCCAGCATTTT.

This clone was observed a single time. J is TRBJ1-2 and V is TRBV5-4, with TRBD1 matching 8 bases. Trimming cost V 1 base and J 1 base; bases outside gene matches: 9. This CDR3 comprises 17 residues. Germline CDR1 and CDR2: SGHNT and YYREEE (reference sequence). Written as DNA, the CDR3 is TGTGCCAGCAGCTTGAAGGCAGGGGGCGCGCTTAACTATGGCTACACCTTC. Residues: CASSLKAGGALNYGYTF.

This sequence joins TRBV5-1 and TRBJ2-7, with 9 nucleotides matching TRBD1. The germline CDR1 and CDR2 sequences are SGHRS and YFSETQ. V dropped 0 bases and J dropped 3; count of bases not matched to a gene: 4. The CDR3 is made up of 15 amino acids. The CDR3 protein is CASSLEYRGHYEQYF. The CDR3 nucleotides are TGCGCCAGCAGCTTGGAGTACAGGGGGCACTACGAGCAGTACTTC.

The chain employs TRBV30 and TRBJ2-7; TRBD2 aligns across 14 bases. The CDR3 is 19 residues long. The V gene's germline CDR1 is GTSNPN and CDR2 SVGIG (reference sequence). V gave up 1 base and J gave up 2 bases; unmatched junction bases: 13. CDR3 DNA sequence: TGTGCCTGGAGTGAAAATAAGGGACTAGCGGGAGTATTGACCTACGAGCAGTACTTC. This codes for CAWSENKGLAGVLTYEQYF.

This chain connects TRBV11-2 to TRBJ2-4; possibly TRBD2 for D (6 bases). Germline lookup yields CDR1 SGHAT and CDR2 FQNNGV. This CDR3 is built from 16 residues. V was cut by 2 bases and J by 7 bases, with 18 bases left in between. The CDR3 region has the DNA TGTGCCAGCAGCTTAAGTGCGGGCGGAGGGTACAACATTCAGTACTTC. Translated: CASSLSAGGGYNIQYF.

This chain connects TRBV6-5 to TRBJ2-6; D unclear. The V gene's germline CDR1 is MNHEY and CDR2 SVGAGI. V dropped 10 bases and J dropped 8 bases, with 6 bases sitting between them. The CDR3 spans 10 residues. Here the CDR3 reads CAIGSNVLTF. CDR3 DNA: TGTGCCATCGGTTCCAACGTCCTGACTTTC.

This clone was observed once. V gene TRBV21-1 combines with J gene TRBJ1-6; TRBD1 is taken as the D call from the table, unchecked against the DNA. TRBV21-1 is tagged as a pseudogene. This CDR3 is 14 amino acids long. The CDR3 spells CASGTTGGNSPLHF. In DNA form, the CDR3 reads TGTGCCAGTGGGACGACAGGGGGGAATTCACCCCTCCACTTT.

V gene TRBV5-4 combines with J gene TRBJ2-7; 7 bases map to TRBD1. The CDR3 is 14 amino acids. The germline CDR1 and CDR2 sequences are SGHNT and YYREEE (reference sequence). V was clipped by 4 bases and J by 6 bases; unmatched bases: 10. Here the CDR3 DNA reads TGTGCCAGCAGCCCTAAGACAGGGTACGGCGAGCAGTACTTC. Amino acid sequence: CASSPKTGYGEQYF.

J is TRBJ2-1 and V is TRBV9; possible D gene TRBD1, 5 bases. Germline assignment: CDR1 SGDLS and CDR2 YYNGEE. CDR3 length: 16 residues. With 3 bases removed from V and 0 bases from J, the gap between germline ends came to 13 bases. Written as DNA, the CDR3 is TGTGCCAGCAGCGCAGACAGCAGAGTCTCCTACAATGAGCAGTTCTTC. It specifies CASSADSRVSYNEQFF.

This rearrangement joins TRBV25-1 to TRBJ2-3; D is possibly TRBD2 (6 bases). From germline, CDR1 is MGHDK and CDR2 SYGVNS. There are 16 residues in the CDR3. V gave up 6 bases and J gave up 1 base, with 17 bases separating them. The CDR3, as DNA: TGTGCCAGCAGCCCACAGGCGGGGCGGGGCACAGATACGCAGTATTTT. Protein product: CASSPQAGRGTDTQYF.

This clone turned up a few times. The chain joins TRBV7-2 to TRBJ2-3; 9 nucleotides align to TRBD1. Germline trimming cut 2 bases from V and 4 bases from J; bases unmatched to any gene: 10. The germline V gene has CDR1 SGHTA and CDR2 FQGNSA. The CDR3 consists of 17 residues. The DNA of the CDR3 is TGTGCCAGCAGCTTACTTTTCACAGGGGGCGCATCAGATACGCAGTATTTT. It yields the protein CASSLLFTGGASDTQYF.

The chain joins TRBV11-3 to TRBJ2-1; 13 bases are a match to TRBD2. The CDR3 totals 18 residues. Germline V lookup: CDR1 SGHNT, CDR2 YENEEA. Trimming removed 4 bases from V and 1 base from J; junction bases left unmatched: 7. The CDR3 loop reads CASSSRETSGRSYNEQFF. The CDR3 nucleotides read TGTGCCAGCAGCTCTCGGGAGACTAGCGGGAGGTCCTACAATGAGCAGTTCTTC.